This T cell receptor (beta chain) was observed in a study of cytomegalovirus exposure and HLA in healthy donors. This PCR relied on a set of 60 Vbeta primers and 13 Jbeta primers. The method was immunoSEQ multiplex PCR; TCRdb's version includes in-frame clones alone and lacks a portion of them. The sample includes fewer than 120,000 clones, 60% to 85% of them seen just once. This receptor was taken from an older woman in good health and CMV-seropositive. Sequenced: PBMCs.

CDR3 DNA: TGTGCCAGCAGCTTATACAGGGACAATGAGCAGTTCTTC. Translated, it gives CASSLYRDNEQFF. This chain links TRBV11-3 with TRBJ2-1; tentatively, D is TRBD1 (6 bases). The V gene's germline CDR1 is SGHNT and CDR2 YENEEA. Trimming removed 2 bases at V and 5 bases at J, with 7 bases between. This CDR3 spans 13 amino acids.